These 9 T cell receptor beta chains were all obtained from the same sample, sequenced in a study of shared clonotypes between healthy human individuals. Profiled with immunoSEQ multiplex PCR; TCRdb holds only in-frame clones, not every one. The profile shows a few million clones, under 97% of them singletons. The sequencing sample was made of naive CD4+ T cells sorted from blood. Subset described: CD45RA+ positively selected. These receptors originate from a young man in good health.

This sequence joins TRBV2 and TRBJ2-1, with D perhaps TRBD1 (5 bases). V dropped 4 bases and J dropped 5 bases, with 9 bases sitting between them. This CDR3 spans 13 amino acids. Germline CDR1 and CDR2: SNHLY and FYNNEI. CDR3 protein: CASSVDSNNEQFF. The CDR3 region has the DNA TGTGCCAGCAGTGTTGACAGTAACAATGAGCAGTTCTTC.

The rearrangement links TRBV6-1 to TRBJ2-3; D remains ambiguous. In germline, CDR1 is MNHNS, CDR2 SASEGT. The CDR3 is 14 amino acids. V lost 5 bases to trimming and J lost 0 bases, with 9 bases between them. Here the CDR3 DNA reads TGTGCCAGCAGTTTGTCTTTGAGCACAGATACGCAGTATTTT. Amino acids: CASSLSLSTDTQYF.

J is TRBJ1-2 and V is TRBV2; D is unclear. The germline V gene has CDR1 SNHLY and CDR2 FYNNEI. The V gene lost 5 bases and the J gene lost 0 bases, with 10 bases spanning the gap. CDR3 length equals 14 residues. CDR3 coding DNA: TGTGCCAGCAGTCCGGACCGATCTAACTATGGCTACACCTTC. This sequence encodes CASSPDRSNYGYTF.

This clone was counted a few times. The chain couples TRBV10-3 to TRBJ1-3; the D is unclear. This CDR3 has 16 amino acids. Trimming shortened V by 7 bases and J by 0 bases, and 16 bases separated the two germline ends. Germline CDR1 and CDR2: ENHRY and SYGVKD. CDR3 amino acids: CAIKMEADPSGNTIYF. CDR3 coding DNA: TGTGCCATCAAAATGGAAGCGGATCCCTCTGGAAACACCATATATTTT.

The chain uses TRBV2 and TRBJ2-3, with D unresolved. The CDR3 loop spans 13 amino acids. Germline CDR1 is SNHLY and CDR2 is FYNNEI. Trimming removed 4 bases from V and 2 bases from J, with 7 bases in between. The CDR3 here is CASSGEITDTQYF. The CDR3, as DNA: TGTGCCAGCAGTGGTGAGATCACAGATACGCAGTATTTT.

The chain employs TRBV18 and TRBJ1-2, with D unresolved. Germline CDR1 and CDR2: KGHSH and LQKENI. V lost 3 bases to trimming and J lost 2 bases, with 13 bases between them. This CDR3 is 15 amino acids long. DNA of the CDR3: TGTGCCAGCTCACCCTCCCTTACAGAAAACTATGGCTACACCTTC. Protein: CASSPSLTENYGYTF.

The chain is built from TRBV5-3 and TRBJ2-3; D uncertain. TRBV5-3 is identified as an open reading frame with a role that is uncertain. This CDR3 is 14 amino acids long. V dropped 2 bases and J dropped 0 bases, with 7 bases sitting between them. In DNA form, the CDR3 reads TGTGCCAGAAGCTTCGGCAGGAGCACAGATACGCAGTATTTT. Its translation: CARSFGRSTDTQYF.

The CDR3 nucleotides are TGTGCCAGCAGTCGAAAGGGACAGGGGGCGCGTAGTTGGTATGGCTACACCTTC. It yields the protein CASSRKGQGARSWYGYTF. The chain carries TRBV27 and TRBJ1-2, with 12 bases identical to TRBD1. From germline, CDR1 is MNHEY and CDR2 SMNVEV (reference sequence). This CDR3 is built from 18 residues. The V gene end was trimmed by 5 bases and the J gene end by 5 bases; junction bases not matched to a gene: 15.

CDR3: CASSLAEASYEQYF. The CDR3, as DNA: TGTGCCAGCAGCTTAGCGGAAGCTAGTTACGAGCAGTACTTC. V usage is TRBV7-6 and J usage is TRBJ2-7, with D hard to call. The CDR3 covers 14 residues. V was trimmed by 0 bases and J by 4 bases, leaving 10 bases between them. The germline V gene encodes CDR1 SGHVS and CDR2 FNYEAQ. The full variable domain, with the rest looked up from reference TRBV7-6 and TRBJ2-7, is GAGVSQSPRYKVTKRGQDVALRCDPISGHVSLYWYRQALGQGPEFLTYFNYEAQQDKSGLPNDRFSAERPEGSISTLTIQRTEQRDSAMYRCASSLAEASYEQYFGPGTRLTVT.